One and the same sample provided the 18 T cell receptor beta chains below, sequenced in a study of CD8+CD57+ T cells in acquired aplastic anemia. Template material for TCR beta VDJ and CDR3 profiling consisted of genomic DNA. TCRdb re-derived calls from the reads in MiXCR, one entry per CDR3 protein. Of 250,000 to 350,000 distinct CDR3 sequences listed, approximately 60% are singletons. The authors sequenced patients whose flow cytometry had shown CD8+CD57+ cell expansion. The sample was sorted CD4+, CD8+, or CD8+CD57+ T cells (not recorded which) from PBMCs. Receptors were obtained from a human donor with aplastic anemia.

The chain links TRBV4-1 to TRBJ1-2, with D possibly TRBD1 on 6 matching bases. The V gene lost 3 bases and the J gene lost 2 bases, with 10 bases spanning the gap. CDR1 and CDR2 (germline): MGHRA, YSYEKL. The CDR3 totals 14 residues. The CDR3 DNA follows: TGCGCCAGCAGCCATGCCAGGGGCAACTATGGCTACACCTTC. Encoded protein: CASSHARGNYGYTF.

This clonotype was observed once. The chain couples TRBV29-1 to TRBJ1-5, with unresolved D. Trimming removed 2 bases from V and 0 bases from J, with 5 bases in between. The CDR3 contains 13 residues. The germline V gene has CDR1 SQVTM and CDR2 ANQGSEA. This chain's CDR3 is CSVELHSNQPQHF. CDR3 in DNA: TGCAGCGTTGAACTTCATAGCAATCAGCCCCAGCATTTT.

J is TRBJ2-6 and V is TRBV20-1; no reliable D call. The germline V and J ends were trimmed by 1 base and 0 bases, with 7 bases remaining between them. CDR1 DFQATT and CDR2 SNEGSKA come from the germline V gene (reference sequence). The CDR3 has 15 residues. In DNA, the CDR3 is TGCAGTGCTAGAGGGGGTAGCTCTGGGGCCAACGTCCTGACTTTC. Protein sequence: CSARGGSSGANVLTF.

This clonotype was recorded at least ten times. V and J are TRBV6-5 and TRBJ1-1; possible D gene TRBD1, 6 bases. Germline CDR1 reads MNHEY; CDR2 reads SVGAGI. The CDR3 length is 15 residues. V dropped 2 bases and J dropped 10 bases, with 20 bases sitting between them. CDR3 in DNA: TGTGCCAGCAGTTACGGGTTGGCAGGGGAGGTTGGAGCTTTCTTT. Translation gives CASSYGLAGEVGAFF.

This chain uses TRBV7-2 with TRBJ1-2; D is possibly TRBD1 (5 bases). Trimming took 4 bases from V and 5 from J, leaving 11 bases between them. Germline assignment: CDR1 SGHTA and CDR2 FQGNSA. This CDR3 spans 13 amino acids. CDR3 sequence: CASSYSTVYGYTF. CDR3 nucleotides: TGTGCCAGCAGCTACTCGACAGTTTATGGCTACACCTTC.

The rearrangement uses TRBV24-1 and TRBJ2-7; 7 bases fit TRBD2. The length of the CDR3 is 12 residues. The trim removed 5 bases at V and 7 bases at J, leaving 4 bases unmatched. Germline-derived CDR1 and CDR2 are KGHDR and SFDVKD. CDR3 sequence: CATSVGGKEQYF. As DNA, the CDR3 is TGTGCCACCAGTGTGGGGGGGAAGGAGCAGTACTTC.

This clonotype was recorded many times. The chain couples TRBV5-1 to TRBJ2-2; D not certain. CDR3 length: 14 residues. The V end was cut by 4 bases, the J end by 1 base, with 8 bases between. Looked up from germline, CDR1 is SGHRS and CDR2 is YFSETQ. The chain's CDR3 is CASSPIQNTGELFF. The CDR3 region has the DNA TGCGCCAGCAGCCCCATACAGAACACCGGGGAGCTGTTTTTT.

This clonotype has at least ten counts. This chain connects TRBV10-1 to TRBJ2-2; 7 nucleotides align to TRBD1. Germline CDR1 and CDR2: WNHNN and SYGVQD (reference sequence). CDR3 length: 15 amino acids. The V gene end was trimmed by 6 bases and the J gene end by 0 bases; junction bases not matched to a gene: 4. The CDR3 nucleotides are TGCGCCAGCAGCGCCGGGACAGCGAACACCGGGGAGCTGTTTTTT. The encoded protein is CASSAGTANTGELFF.

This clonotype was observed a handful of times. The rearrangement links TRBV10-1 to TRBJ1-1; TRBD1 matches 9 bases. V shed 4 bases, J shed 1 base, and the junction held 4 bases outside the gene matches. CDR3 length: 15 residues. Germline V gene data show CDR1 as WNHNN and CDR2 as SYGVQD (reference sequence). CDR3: CASSVGDRENTEAFF. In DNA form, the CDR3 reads TGCGCCAGCAGTGTGGGGGACAGGGAGAACACTGAAGCTTTCTTT.

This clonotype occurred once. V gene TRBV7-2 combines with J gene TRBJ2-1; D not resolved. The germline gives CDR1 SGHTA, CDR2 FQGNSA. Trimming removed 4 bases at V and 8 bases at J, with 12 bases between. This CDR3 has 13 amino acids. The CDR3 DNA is TGTGCCAGCAGCTCGTCGGATGTCTATGAGCAGTTCTTC. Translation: CASSSSDVYEQFF.

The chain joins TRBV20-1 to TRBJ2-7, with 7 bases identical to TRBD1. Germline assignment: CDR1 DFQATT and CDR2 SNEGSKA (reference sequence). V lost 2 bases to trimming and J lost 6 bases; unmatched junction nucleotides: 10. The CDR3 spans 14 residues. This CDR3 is CSARQGTVVPEQYF. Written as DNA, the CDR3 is TGCAGTGCTAGACAGGGGACAGTCGTCCCCGAGCAGTACTTC.

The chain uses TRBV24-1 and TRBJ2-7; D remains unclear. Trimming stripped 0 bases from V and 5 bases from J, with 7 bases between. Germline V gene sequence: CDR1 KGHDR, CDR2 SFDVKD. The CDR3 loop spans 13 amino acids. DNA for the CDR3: TGTGCCACCAGTGATTTGGGCCGGGACGAGCAGTACTTC. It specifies CATSDLGRDEQYF.

This CDR3 reads CASSLTYRADTQYF. The CDR3 DNA follows: TGTGCCAGTAGTCTGACATATCGGGCAGATACGCAGTATTTT. This rearrangement joins TRBV19 to TRBJ2-3; D gene unclear. This CDR3 spans 14 amino acids. The V end lost 5 bases, the J end lost 4 bases, and 13 bases lay between the germline ends. Germline V gene sequence: CDR1 LNHDA, CDR2 SQIVND (reference sequence).

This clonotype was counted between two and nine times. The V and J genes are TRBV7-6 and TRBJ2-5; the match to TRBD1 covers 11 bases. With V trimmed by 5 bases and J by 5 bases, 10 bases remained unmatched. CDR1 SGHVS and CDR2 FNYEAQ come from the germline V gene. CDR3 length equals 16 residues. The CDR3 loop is CASSLGGQGARETQYF. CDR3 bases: TGTGCCAGCAGCCTAGGTGGACAGGGGGCCCGGGAGACCCAGTACTTC.

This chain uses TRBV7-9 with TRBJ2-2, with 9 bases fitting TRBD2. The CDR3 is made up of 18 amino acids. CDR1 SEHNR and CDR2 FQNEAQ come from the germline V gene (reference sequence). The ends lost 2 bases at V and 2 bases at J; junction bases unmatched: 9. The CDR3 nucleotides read TGTGCCAGCAGCTTATTTAGCGGGAGCACCCTCAACACCGGGGAGCTGTTTTTT. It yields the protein CASSLFSGSTLNTGELFF. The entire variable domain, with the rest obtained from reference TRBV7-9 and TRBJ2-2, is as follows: DTGVSQNPRHKITKRGQNVTFRCDPISEHNRLYWYRQTLGQGPEFLTYFQNEAQLEKSRLLSDRFSAERPKGSFSTLEIQRTEQGDSAMYLCASSLFSGSTLNTGELFFGEGSRLTVL.

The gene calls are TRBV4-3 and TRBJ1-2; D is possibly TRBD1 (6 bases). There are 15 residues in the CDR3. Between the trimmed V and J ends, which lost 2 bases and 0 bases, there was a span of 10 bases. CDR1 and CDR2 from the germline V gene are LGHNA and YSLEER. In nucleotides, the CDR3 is TGCGCCAGCAGCCAACGGACAGTTCCTAACTATGGCTACACCTTC. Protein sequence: CASSQRTVPNYGYTF.

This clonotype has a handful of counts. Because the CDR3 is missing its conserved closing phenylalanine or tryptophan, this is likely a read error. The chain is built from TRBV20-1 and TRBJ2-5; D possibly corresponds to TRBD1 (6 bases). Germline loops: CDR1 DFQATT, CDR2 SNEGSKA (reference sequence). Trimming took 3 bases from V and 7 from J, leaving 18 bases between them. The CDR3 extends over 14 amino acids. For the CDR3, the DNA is TGCAGTGCTAGGGTCACAGGGTCTCGGGGGACCCAGTACCTC. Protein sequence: CSARVTGSRGTQYL.

The CDR3 loop reads CSAVLNSPLHF. The CDR3 nucleotides are TGCAGTGCTGTACTTAATTCACCCCTCCACTTT. The chain recombines TRBV20-1 with TRBJ1-6; D is uncertain. V lost 5 bases, J lost 6 bases, and 5 bases lay in between. Germline CDR1 and CDR2: DFQATT and SNEGSKA (reference sequence). This CDR3 is built from 11 residues.